What follows are 10 T cell receptor beta chains derived from one specimen sequenced in a study of T cell responses to AZD1222 COVID-19 vaccine. Data came from immunoSEQ multiplex PCR; TCRdb stores just in-frame clones and leaves some out. The repertoire consists of 150,000 to 200,000 clones, with over 70% occurring once and the leading ten covering around 2.9%. The source material was peripheral blood, sampled on day 0 of MenACWY control vaccination. These receptors all come from an adult in good health.

As DNA, the CDR3 is TGTGCCAGCAGGGCACTTGGCTATGCTAATGAAAAACTGTTTTTT. Residues: CASRALGYANEKLFF. The rearrangement joins TRBV6-4 to TRBJ1-4; D gene uncertain. CDR3 length equals 15 residues. V gave up 6 bases and J gave up 3 bases, with 14 bases separating them. Germline values: CDR1 MRHNA, CDR2 SNTAGT.

The chain is built from TRBV6-2 or TRBV6-3 and TRBJ1-4, with D perhaps TRBD1 (6 bases). Between the trimmed V and J ends, which lost 2 bases and 3 bases, there was a span of 10 bases. CDR1 and CDR2 (germline): MNHEY, SVGEGT. The CDR3 has 15 residues. The CDR3 DNA sequence: TGTGCCAGCAGTTACGGGGGACAATCTAATGAAAAACTGTTTTTT. Its protein product is CASSYGGQSNEKLFF.

With regard to this clone: Without the conserved terminal phenylalanine or tryptophan, this CDR3 likely stems from a read error. The DNA is omitted, as the CDR3 cannot be located on it reliably, and the CDR3 follows TCRdb's listing. The chain links TRBV3-1 (or the pseudogene TRBV3-2) to TRBJ1-1. The CDR3 has 12 residues if both end residues are counted. Per the germline V gene, CDR1 is LGHDT and CDR2 is YNNKEL (reference sequence). This chain's CDR3 is CASTADDGKVVV.

This rearrangement joins TRBV4-2 to TRBJ2-2; D not resolved. Germline loops: CDR1 LGHNA, CDR2 YNFKEQ. The CDR3 totals 15 residues. The V and J ends lost 2 bases and 1 base respectively, with 8 bases between them. CDR3 sequence: CASSQSTENTGELFF. In nucleotides, the CDR3 is TGTGCCAGCAGCCAATCCACAGAGAACACCGGGGAGCTGTTTTTT.

This chain links TRBV7-6 with TRBJ2-5; the D is unclear. The CDR3 runs to 13 residues. Germline-derived CDR1 and CDR2 are SGHVS and FNYEAQ. V lost 3 bases and J 3 bases, leaving 8 bases between the germline ends. Here the CDR3 DNA reads TGTGCCAGCAGCTTGTGGCTAGAAGAGACCCAGTACTTC. It specifies CASSLWLEETQYF.

The chain is built from TRBV30 and TRBJ2-1; D is unresolved. Germline CDR1 and CDR2: GTSNPN and SVGIG (reference sequence). The germline V and J ends were trimmed by 0 bases and 15 bases, with 18 bases remaining between them. This CDR3 contains 13 residues. The CDR3 DNA reads TGTGCCTGGAGTGTACCCCACCGGCAGTTGGTGTTCTTC. It is translated as CAWSVPHRQLVFF.

In its sample, this clone was seen a few times. This chain links TRBV30 with TRBJ2-2; TRBD2 aligns across 11 bases. The J segment lost 7 bases and the V segment lost 2 bases, leaving 9 bases of the junction unmatched. This CDR3 has 16 residues. Looked up from germline, CDR1 is GTSNPN and CDR2 is SVGIG (reference sequence). The CDR3 is CAWSLASGRRGGELFF. Here the CDR3 DNA reads TGTGCCTGGAGTTTGGCTAGCGGGAGGAGGGGCGGGGAGCTGTTTTTT.

The chain links TRBV5-1 to TRBJ2-1; no definite D call. V lost 3 bases to trimming and J lost 6 bases, with 19 bases between them. From germline, CDR1 is SGHRS and CDR2 YFSETQ. The CDR3 has 16 amino acids. CDR3 amino acids: CASSSTLSDSLNEQFF. The CDR3 DNA follows: TGCGCCAGCAGCTCCACCCTTTCCGACTCGCTCAATGAGCAGTTCTTC.

V is TRBV19 and J is TRBJ2-2; D is unclear. Trimming stripped 0 bases from V and 4 bases from J, with 9 bases between. The CDR3 is 15 amino acids. Germline V gene sequence: CDR1 LNHDA, CDR2 SQIVND (reference sequence). The CDR3 region has the DNA TGTGCCAGTAGTATAGATCGGGCAGGCACCGGGGAGCTGTTTTTT. Protein product: CASSIDRAGTGELFF. Variable domain in full (rest from reference TRBV19 and TRBJ2-2): DGGITQSPKYLFRKEGQNVTLSCEQNLNHDAMYWYRQDPGQGLRLIYYSQIVNDFQKGDIAEGYSVSREKKESFPLTVTSAQKNPTAFYLCASSIDRAGTGELFFGEGSRLTVL.

This clone was found a few times. J is TRBJ2-3 and V is TRBV27; 10 nucleotides agree with TRBD2. The CDR3 totals 17 residues. CDR1 is MNHEY and CDR2 is SMNVEV in the germline V gene (reference sequence). The J segment lost 4 bases and the V segment lost 5 bases, leaving 12 bases of the junction unmatched. CDR3 coding DNA: TGTGCCAGCAGTCCCCGAGTAGCGGGGGGTAGGTCAGATACGCAGTATTTT. It translates to CASSPRVAGGRSDTQYF.